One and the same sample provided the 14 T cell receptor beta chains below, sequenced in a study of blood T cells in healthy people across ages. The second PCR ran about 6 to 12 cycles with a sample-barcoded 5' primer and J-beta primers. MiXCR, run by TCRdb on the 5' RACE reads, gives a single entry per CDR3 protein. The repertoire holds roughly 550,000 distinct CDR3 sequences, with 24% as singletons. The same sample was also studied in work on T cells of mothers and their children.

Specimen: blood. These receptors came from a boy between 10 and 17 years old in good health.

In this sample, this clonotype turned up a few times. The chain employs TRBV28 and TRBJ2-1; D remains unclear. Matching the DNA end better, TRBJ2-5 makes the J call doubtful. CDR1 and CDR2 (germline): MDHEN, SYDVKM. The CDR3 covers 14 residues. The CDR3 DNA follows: TGTGCCAGCAGTTCACGACTGATTCAAGAGACCCAGTACTTC. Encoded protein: CASSSRLIQETQYF.

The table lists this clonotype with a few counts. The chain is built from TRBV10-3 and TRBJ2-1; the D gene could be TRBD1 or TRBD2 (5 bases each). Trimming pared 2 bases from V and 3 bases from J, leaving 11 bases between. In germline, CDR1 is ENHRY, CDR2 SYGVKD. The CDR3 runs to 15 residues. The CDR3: CAISEGGRIYNEQFF. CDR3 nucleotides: TGTGCCATCAGTGAGGGGGGACGGATCTACAATGAGCAGTTCTTC.

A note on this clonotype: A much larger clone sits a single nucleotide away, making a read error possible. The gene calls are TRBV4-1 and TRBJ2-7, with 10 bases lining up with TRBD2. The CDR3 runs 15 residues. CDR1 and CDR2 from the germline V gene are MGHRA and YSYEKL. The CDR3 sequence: CASSPGLADSYGQYF. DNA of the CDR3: TGCGCCAGCAGCCCAGGACTAGCGGACTCCTACGGGCAGTACTTC.

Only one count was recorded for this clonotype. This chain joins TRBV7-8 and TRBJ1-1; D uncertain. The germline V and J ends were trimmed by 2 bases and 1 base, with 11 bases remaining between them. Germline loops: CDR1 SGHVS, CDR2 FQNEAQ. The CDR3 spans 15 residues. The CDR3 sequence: CASSLLQPRNTEAFF. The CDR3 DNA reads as TGTGCCAGCAGCTTACTACAGCCCCGGAACACTGAAGCTTTCTTT.

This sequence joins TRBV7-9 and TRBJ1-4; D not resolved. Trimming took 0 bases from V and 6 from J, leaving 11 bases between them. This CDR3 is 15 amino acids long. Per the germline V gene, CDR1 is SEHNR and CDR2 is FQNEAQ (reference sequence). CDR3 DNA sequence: TGTGCCAGCAGCTTAGCTATGGATGGGGATGAAAAACTGTTTTTT. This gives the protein CASSLAMDGDEKLFF.

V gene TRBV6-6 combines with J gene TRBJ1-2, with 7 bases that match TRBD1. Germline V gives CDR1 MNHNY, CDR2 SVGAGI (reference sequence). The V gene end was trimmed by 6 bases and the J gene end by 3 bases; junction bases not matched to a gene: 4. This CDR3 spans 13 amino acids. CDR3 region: CASSHRGDYGYTF. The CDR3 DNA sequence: TGTGCCAGCAGCCACAGGGGTGACTATGGCTACACCTTC.

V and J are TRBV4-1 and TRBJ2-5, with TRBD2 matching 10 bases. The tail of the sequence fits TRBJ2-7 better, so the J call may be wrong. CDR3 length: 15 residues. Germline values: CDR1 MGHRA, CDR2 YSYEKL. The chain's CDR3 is CASSQGLAGEYEQYF. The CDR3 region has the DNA TGCGCCAGCAGCCAAGGGCTAGCGGGAGAGTACGAGCAGTACTTC.

The CDR3 region is CASRLTRGVEEKLFF. In DNA, the CDR3 is TGTGCCAGCAGACTGACGAGGGGGGTGGAGGAAAAACTGTTTTTT. The chain recombines TRBV12-3 or TRBV12-4 with TRBJ1-4, with a possible D match to TRBD1 (6 bases). The length of the CDR3 is 15 residues. V dropped 6 bases and J dropped 8 bases, with 19 bases sitting between them.

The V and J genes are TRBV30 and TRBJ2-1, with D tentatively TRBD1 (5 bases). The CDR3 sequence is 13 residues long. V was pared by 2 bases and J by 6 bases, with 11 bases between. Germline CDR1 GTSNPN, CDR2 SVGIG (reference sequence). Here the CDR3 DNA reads TGTGCCTGGAGTACGCCTAGGGGCAATGAGCAGTTCTTC. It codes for CAWSTPRGNEQFF.

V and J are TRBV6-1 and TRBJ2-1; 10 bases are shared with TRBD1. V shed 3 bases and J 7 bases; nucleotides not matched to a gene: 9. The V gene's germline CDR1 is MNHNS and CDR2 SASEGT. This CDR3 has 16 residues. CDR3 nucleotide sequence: TGTGCCAGCAGTGAGGCCGGGACAGGGGCTTTGAATGAGCAGTTCTTC. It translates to CASSEAGTGALNEQFF.

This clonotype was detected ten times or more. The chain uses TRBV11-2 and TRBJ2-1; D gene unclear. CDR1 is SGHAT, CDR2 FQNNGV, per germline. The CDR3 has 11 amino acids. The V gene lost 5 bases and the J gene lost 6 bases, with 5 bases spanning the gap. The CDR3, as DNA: TGTGCCAGCAGCCCGGCCAATGAGCAGTTCTTC. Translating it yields CASSPANEQFF.

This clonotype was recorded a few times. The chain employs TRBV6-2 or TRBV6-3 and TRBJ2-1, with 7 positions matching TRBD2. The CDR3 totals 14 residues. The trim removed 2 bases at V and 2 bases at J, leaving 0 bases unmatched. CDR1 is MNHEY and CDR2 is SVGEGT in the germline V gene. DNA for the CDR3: TGTGCCAGCAGTTACGCGGGAGCCTACAATGAGCAGTTCTTC. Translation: CASSYAGAYNEQFF.

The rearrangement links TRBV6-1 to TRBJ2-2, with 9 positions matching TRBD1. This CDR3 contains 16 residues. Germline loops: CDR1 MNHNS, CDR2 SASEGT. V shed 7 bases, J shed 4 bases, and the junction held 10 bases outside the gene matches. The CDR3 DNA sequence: TGTGCCAGCAAAAGGACGGGACAGGGATTCACCGGGGAGCTGTTTTTT. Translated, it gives CASKRTGQGFTGELFF.

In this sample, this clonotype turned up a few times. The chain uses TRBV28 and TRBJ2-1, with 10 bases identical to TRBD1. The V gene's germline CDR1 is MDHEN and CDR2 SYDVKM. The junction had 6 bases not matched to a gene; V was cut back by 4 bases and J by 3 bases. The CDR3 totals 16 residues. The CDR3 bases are TGTGCCAGCAGTTCGGCCGGGACAGGGGACTACAATGAGCAGTTCTTC. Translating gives CASSSAGTGDYNEQFF. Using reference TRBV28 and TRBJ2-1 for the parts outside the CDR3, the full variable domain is DVKVTQSSRYLVKRTGEKVFLECVQDMDHENMFWYRQDPGLGLRLIYFSYDVKMKEKGDIPEGYSVSREKKERFSLILESASTNQTSMYLCASSSAGTGDYNEQFFGPGTRLTVL.